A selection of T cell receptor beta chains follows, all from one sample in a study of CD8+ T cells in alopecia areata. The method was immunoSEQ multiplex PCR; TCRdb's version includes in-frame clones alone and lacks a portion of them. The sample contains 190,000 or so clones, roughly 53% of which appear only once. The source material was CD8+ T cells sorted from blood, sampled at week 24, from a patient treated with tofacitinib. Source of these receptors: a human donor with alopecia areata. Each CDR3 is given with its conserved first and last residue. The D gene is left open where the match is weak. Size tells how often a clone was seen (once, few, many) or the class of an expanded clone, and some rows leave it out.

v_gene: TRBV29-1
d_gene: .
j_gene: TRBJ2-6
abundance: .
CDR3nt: TGCAGCTGCAATTCGACAGGCACGCGCTCTGGGGCCAACGTCCTGACTTTC
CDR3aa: CSCNSTGTRSGANVLTF

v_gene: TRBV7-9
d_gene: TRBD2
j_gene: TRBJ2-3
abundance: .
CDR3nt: TGTGCCAGCAGCCCACTAGCGGGTAGCACAGATACGCAGTATTTT
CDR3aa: CASSPLAGSTDTQYF

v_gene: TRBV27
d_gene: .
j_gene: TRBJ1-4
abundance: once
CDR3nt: TGTGCCACCCGGGACACAGCCTGGGATGGGTCTGAAAAACTGTTTTTT
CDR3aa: CATRDTAWDGSEKLFF

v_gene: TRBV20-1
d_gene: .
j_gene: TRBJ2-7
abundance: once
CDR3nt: TGCAGTGCTGTATCGGGCTACGAGCAGTACTTC
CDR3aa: CSAVSGYEQYF

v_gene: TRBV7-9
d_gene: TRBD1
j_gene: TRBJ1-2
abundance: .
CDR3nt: TGTGCCAGCAGCTTCTGGACAGGCGGCTACACCTTC
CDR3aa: CASSFWTGGYTF

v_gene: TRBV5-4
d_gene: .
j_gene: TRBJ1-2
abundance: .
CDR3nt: TGTGCCAGCAGCTTGTACGGTAATAACTATGGCTACACCTTC
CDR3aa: CASSLYGNNYGYTF

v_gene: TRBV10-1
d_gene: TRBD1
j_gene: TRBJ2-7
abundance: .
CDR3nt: TGCGCCAGCAGTGATTCCACCGGACAGGTCATTTACGAGCAGTACTTC
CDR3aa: CASSDSTGQVIYEQYF

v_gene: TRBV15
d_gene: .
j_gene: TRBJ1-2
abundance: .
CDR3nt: TGTGCCACCAGTGCCGGGGGCGATGGCTACACCTTC
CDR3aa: CATSAGGDGYTF

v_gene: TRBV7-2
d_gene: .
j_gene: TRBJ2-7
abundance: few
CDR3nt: TGTGCCAGCAGCTTGGGGGGTAGGACCTACGAGCAGTACTTC
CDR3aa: CASSLGGRTYEQYF

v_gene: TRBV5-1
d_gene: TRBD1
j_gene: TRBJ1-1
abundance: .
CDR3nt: TGCGCCAGCAGGTTAACAGGGGCCGAAGCTTTCTTT
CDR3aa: CASRLTGAEAFF

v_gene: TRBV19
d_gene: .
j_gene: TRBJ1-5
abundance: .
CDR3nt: TGTGCCAGTATGGGGAGGAGGGGTTATAGCAATCAGCCCCAGCATTTT
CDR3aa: CASMGRRGYSNQPQHF